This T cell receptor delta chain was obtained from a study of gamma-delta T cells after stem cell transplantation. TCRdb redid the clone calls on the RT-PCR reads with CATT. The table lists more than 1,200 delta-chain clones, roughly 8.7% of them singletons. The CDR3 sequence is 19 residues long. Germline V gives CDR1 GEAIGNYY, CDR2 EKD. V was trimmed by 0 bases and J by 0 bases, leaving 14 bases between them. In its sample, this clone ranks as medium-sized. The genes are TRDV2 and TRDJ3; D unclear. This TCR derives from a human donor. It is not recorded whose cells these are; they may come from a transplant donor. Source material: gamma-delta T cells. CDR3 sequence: CACDTAAGHGSWDTRQMFF. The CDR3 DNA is TGTGCCTGTGACACCGCCGCGGGCCACGGCTCCTGGGACACCCGACAGATGTTTTTC.